One sample yielded the 5 T cell receptor beta chains listed below, sequenced in a study of beta chain features in type 1 diabetes (dated by TCRdb to between 2017 and 2018). Library preparation used the immunoSEQ multiplex PCR assay. The entire isolated RNA was reverse transcribed using the High Capacity cDNA Reverse Transcription Kit, and thus expressed TCRB transcripts were sequenced. What TCRdb holds here is the immuneACCESS table cut down to in-frame rearrangements. Part of the clones is not present; checked against another copy, under half of the missing clones reflect an unresolved V gene, and the others are unexplained. The sample profile shows 350,000 to 450,000 clones; over 12% of them were found once. The ten largest make up under 0.02% of the sample. What was sequenced was naive CD4+ T cells from blood. The sample's cell subset or site label, decoded: true naive CD4+ T cells. The receptors derive from a woman between 18 and 29 years old in good health.

The chain recombines TRBV18 with TRBJ1-5, with 9 bases identical to TRBD1. V shed 5 bases, J shed 5 bases, and the junction held 4 bases outside the gene matches. CDR1 KGHSH and CDR2 LQKENI come from the germline V gene. CDR3 length: 14 residues. CDR3 loop: CASSSRQGDQPQHF. CDR3 nucleotides: TGTGCCAGCTCATCCCGACAGGGGGATCAGCCCCAGCATTTT.

The chain recombines TRBV11-2 with TRBJ2-2, with TRBD2 identical over 7 bases. The V and J ends lost 0 bases and 1 base, in that order; junction bases with no gene match: 2. In germline, CDR1 is SGHAT, CDR2 FQNNGV. This CDR3 region has 16 residues. The CDR3 region has the DNA TGTGCCAGCAGCTTAGAGGCGGGAGTGAACACCGGGGAGCTGTTTTTT. Its protein product is CASSLEAGVNTGELFF.

This clone appeared a few times. The chain has TRBV5-4 and TRBJ2-5, with 8 nucleotides matching TRBD2. This CDR3 is 15 amino acids long. Germline V lookup: CDR1 SGHNT, CDR2 YYREEE (reference sequence). V dropped 1 base and J dropped 2; count of bases not matched to a gene: 4. CDR3: CASSLISGTQETQYF. Here the CDR3 DNA reads TGTGCCAGCAGCTTGATTAGCGGGACACAAGAGACCCAGTACTTC.

CDR3 residues: CASSPQGAQIRSTRHTQYF. The CDR3 nucleotides are TGTGCCAGCAGCCCACAGGGGGCACAGATACGCAGTACGCGACATACGCAGTATTTT. The gene calls are TRBV7-9 and TRBJ2-3; 9 bases fit TRBD1. With 5 bases clipped from V and 7 bases from J, the junction kept 22 bases outside the gene matches. CDR3 size: 19 residues. Germline V lookup: CDR1 SEHNR, CDR2 FQNEAQ (reference sequence).

The chain links TRBV4-3 to TRBJ2-7; 7 bases match TRBD2. This CDR3 contains 18 residues. V lost 3 bases to trimming and J lost 2 bases; unmatched junction nucleotides: 16. CDR1 and CDR2 from the germline V gene are LGHNA and YSLEER. The CDR3 spells CASSHYVFGGSEAYEQYF. The CDR3 nucleotides are TGCGCCAGCAGCCACTATGTGTTTGGCGGGAGTGAAGCCTACGAGCAGTACTTC.